This TCR beta chain was found in a study of regulatory T cells in long-lasting Graves disease. Study overall: Antithyroid drug exposure in newly diagnosed Graves' patients had lasted under 3 months.

The germline gives CDR1 DFQATT, CDR2 SNEGSKA (reference sequence). Deletions cut 3 bases from V and 6 bases from J, with 14 bases between. The CDR3 totals 14 residues. Time point denoted: newly diagnosed GD, antithyroid drugs for less than 3 months. The TCR library was prepared using RNA isolated from PBMCs. EDTA tubes received 7.5 to 9 milliliters of collected peripheral blood. This clonotype was recorded at least ten times. Researchers made TCR beta libraries by using iRepertoire HTBI primers and running Arm-PCR on CDR3 regions. TCRdb reprocessed the multiplex PCR reads via MiXCR and lists one record per CDR3 protein. The top ten hold 15% to 20% of the sample, which has hundreds of thousands of distinct CDR3 sequences, 15% to 20% seen once. This same sample was also taken into another study, of T cells in Graves' hyperthyroidism and ophthalmopathy. From that report: The hyperthyroidism was newly diagnosed and had lasted under 2 months; the patients were aged 18 to 65. It was uncontrolled infection, other autoimmune disease, pregnancy or lactation that excluded patients.

J is TRBJ2-2 and V is TRBV20-1, with D unresolved. This sequence was found in a woman in her thirties with Graves disease. The sample in question was peripheral blood mononuclear cells (PBMCs), obtained at new diagnosis, from a patient treated with antithyroid drugs. In DNA form, the CDR3 reads TGCAGTGCTAGTCGTTCTTTTCCGGCCGGGGAGCTGTTTTTT. This codes for CSASRSFPAGELFF.